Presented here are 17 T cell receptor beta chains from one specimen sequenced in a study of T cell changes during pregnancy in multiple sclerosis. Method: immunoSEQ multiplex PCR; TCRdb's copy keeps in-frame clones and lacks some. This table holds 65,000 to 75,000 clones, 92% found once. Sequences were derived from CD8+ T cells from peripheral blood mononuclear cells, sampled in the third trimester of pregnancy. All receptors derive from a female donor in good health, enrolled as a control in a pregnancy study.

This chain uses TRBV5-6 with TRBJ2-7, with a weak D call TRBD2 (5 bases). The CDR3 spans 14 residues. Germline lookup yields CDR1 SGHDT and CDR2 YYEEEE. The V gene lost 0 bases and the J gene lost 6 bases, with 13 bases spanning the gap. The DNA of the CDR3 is TGTGCCAGCAGCTTGGGGGCCACCAGCGGCGAGCAGTACTTC. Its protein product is CASSLGATSGEQYF.

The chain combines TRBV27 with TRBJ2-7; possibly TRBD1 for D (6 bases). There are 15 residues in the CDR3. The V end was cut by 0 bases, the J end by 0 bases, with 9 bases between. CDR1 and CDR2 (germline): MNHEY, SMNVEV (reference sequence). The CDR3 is CASSLSQGLSYEQYF. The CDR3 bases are TGTGCCAGCAGTTTATCGCAGGGGCTCTCCTACGAGCAGTACTTC.

The CDR3 nucleotides read TGTGCCAGTAGTAATCGGGAACAGCCAAGGACCGGGGAGCTGTTTTTT. This encodes CASSNREQPRTGELFF. V is TRBV19 and J is TRBJ2-2, with a possible D match to TRBD2 (5 bases). The CDR3 has 16 residues. V was pared by 4 bases and J by 5 bases, with 17 bases between. The germline V gene encodes CDR1 LNHDA and CDR2 SQIVND (reference sequence).

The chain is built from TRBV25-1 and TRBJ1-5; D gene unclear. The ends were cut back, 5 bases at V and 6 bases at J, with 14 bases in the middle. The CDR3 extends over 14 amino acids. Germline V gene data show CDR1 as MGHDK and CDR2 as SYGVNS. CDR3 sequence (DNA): TGTGCCAGCAGTCCTGGGCAGGCTACTCAGCCCCAGCATTTT. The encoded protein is CASSPGQATQPQHF.

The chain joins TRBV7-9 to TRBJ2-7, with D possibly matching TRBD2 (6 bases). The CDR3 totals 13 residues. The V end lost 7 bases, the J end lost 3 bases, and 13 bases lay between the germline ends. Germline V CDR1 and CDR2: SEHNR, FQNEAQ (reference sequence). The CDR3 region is CASNSPGDYEQYF. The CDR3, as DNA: TGTGCCAGCAACTCGCCGGGGGACTACGAGCAGTACTTC.

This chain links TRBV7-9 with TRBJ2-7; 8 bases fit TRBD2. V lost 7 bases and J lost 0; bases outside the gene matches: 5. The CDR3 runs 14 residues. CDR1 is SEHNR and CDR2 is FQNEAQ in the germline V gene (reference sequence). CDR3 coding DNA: TGTGCCAGCAACCCGACTAGCGACTCCTACGAGCAGTACTTC. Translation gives CASNPTSDSYEQYF.

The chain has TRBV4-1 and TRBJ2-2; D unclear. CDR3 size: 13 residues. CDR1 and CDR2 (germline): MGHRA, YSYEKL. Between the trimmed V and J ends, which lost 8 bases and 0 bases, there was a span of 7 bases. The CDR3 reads CASGLANTGELFF. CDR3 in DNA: TGCGCCAGCGGCCTCGCGAACACCGGGGAGCTGTTTTTT.

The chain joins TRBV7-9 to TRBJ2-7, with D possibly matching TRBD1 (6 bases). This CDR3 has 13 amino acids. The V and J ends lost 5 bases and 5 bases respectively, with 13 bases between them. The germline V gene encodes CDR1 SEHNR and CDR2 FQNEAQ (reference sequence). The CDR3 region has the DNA TGTGCCAGCAGCCCCGGGACATCTCACGAGCAGTACTTC. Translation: CASSPGTSHEQYF.

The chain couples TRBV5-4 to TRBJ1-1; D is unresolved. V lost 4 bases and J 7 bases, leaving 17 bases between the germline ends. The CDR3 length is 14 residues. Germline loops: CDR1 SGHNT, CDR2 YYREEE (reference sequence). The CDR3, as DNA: TGTGCCAGCAGCCCCGAGCAGGAGGATCTTGAAGCTTTCTTT. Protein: CASSPEQEDLEAFF.

The CDR3 DNA follows: TGTGCCAGCAGTGACTCAGGGGGGGGAAACAATGAGCAGTTCTTC. This codes for CASSDSGGGNNEQFF. This chain connects TRBV6-4 to TRBJ2-1; TRBD2 is a possible D gene (7 bases). Germline CDR1 reads MRHNA; CDR2 reads SNTAGT. The CDR3 has 15 amino acids. V was trimmed by 0 bases and J by 5 bases, leaving 11 bases between them.

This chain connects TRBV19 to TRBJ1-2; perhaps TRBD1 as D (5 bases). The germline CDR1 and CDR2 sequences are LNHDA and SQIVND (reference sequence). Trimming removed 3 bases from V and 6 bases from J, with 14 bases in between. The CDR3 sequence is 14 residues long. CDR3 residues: CASSMLTGGNGYTF. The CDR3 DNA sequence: TGTGCCAGTAGTATGTTAACCGGGGGGAATGGCTACACCTTC.

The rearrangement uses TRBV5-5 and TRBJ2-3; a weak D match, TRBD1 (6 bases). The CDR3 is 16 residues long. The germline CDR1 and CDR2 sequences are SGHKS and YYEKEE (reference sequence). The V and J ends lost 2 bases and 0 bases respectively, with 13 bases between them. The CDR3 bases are TGTGCCAGCAGCTTCCCCCGGGACATCAGCACAGATACGCAGTATTTT. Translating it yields CASSFPRDISTDTQYF.

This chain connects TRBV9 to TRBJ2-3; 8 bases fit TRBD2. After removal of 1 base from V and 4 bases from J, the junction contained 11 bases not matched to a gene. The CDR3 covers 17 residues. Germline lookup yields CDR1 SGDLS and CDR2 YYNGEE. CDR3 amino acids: CASSVSIRTSSSDTQYF. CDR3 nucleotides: TGTGCCAGCAGCGTATCCATTCGGACTAGCTCGTCAGATACGCAGTATTTT. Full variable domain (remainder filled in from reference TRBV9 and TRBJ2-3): DSGVTQTPKHLITATGQRVTLRCSPRSGDLSVYWYQQSLDQGLQFLIQYYNGEERAKGNILERFSAQQFPDLHSELNLSSLELGDSALYFCASSVSIRTSSSDTQYFGPGTRLTVL.

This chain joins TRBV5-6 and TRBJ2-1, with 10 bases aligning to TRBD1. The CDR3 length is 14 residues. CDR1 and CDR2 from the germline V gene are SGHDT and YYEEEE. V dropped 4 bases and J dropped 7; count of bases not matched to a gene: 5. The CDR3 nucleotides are TGTGCCAGCAGCCTGGGACAGGGGCTGAATGAGCAGTTCTTC. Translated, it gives CASSLGQGLNEQFF.

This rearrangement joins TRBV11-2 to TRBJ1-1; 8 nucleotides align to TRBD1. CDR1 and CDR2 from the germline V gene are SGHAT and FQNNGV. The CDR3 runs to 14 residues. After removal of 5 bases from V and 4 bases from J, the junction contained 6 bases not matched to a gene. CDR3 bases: TGTGCCAGCAGCCCCACGACAGGGGTCACTGAAGCTTTCTTT. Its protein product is CASSPTTGVTEAFF.

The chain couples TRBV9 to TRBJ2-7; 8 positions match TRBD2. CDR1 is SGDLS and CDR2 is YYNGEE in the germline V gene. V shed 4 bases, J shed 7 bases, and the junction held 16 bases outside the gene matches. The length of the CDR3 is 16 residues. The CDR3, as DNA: TGTGCCAGCAGCCCCTATAAGAGCAGCGGGGGCCTGGAGCAGTACTTC. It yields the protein CASSPYKSSGGLEQYF.

In DNA, the CDR3 is TGTGCCAGCAGCCCCGGGACAGCCTACAATGAGCAGTTCTTC. This gives the protein CASSPGTAYNEQFF. The rearrangement links TRBV11-2 to TRBJ2-1, with 7 bases aligning to TRBD1. The germline V gene encodes CDR1 SGHAT and CDR2 FQNNGV. V was pared by 5 bases and J by 2 bases, with 3 bases of the junction left unmatched. The CDR3 extends over 14 amino acids.